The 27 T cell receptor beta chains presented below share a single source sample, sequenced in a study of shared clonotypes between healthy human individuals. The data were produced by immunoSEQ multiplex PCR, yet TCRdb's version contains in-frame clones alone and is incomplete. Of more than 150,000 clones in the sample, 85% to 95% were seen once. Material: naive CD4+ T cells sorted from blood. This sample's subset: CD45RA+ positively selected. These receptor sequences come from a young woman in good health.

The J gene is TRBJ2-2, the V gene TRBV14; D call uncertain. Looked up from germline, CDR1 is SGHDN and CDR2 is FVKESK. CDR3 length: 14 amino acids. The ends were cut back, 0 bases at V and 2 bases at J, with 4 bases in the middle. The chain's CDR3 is CASSQDANTGELFF. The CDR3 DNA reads TGTGCCAGCAGCCAAGACGCCAACACCGGGGAGCTGTTTTTT.

This CDR3 is CASSLATSITINEQFF. The DNA for the CDR3 is TGCGCCAGCAGCTTGGCAACCAGTATTACGATCAATGAGCAGTTCTTC. This chain joins TRBV5-1 and TRBJ2-1, with no clear D. CDR3 length: 16 amino acids. Germline V CDR1 and CDR2: SGHRS, YFSETQ. V lost 0 bases, J lost 6 bases, and 16 bases lay in between.

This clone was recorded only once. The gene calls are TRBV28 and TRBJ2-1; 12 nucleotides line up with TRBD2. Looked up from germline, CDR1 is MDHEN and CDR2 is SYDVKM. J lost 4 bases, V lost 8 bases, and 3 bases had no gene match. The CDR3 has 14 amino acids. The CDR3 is CASLAGGHYNEQFF. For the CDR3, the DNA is TGTGCCAGCCTAGCGGGAGGGCATTACAATGAGCAGTTCTTC.

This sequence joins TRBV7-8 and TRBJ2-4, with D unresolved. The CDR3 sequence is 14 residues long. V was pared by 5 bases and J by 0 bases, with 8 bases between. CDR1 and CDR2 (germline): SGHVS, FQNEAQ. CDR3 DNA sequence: TGTGCCAGCAGCATAGAACTAGCCAAAAACATTCAGTACTTC. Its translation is CASSIELAKNIQYF.

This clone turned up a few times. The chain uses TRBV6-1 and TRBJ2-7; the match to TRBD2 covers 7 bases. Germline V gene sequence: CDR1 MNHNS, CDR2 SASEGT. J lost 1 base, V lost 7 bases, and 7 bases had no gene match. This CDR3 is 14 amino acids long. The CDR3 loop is CASTTERGSYEQYF. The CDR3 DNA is TGTGCCAGCACCACGGAGCGGGGATCCTACGAGCAGTACTTC.

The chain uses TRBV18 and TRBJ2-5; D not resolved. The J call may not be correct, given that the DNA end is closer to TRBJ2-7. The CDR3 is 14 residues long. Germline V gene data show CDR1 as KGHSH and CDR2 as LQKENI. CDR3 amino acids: CASSPPRPSYEQYF. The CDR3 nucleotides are TGTGCCAGCTCACCACCGCGACCCAGCTACGAGCAGTACTTC.

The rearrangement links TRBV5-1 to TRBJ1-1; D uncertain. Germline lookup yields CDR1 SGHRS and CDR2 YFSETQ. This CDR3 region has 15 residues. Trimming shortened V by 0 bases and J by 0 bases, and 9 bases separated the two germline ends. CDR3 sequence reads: CASSLAGSMNTEAFF. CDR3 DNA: TGCGCCAGCAGCTTGGCCGGGTCTATGAACACTGAAGCTTTCTTT.

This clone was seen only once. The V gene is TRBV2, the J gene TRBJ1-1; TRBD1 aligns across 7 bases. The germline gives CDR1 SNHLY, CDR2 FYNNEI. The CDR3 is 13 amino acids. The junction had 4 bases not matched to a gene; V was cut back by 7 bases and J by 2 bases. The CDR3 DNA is TGTGCCAGCACGGGACAGTTAAACACTGAAGCTTTCTTT. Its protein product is CASTGQLNTEAFF.

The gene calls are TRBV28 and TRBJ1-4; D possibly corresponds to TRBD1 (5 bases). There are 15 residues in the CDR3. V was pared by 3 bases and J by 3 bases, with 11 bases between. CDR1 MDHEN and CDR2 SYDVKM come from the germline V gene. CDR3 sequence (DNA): TGTGCCAGCAGTTTTCAGGGTTCGGCTAATGAAAAACTGTTTTTT. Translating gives CASSFQGSANEKLFF.

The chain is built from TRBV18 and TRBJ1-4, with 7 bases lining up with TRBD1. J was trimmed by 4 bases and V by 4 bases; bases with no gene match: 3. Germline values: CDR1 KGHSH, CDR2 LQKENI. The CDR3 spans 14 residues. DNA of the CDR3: TGTGCCAGCTCACAGACAGGGAATAATGAAAAACTGTTTTTT. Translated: CASSQTGNNEKLFF.

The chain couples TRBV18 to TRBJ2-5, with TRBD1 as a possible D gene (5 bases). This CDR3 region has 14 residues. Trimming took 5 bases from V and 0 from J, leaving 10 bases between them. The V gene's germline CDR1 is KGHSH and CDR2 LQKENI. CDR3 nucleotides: TGTGCCAGCTCAAAGACAGCGAACCAAGAGACCCAGTACTTC. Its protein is CASSKTANQETQYF.

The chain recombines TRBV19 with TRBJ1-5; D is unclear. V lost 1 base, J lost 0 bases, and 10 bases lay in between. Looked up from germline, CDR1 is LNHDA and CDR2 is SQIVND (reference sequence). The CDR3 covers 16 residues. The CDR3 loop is CASSIAQSYSNQPQHF. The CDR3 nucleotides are TGTGCCAGTAGTATAGCGCAGTCTTATAGCAATCAGCCCCAGCATTTT.

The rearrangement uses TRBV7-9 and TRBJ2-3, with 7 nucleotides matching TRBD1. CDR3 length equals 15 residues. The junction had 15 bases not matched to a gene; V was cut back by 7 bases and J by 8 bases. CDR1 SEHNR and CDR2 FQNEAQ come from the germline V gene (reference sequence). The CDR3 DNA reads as TGTGCCAGCACTCCTACAGGGGTTGGACATGGTACGCAGTATTTT. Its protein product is CASTPTGVGHGTQYF. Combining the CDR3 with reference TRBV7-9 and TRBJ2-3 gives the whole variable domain DTGVSQNPRHKITKRGQNVTFRCDPISEHNRLYWYRQTLGQGPEFLTYFQNEAQLEKSRLLSDRFSAERPKGSFSTLEIQRTEQGDSAMYLCASTPTGVGHGTQYFGPGTRLTVL.

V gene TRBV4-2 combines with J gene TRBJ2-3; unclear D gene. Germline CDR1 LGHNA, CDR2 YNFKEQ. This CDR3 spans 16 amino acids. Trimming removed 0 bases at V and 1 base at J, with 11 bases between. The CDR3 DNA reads TGTGCCAGCAGCCAAGAGGCCGTTACACGCACAGATACGCAGTATTTT. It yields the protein CASSQEAVTRTDTQYF.

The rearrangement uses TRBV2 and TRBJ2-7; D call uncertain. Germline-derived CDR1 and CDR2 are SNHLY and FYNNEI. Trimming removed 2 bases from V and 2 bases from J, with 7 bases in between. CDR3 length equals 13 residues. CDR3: CASSEFGTYEQYF. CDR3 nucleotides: TGTGCCAGCAGTGAATTCGGTACCTACGAGCAGTACTTC.

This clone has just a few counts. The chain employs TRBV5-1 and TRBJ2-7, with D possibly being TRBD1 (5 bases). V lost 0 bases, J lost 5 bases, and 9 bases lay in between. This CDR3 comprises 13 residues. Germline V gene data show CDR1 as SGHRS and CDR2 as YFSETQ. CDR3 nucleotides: TGCGCCAGCAGCTTGGGACAGAACAACGAGCAGTACTTC. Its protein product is CASSLGQNNEQYF.

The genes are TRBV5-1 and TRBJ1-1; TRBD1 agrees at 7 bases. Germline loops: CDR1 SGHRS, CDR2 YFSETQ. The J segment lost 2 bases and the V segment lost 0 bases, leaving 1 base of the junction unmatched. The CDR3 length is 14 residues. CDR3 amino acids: CASSLGDSNTEAFF. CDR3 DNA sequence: TGCGCCAGCAGCTTGGGGGACAGCAACACTGAAGCTTTCTTT.

The CDR3 loop is CASSGTAYEQYF. Here the CDR3 DNA reads TGCGCCAGCAGCGGGACAGCCTACGAGCAGTACTTC. The chain joins TRBV10-2 to TRBJ2-7; 7 positions agree with TRBD1. Germline loops: CDR1 WSHSY, CDR2 SAAADI. This CDR3 spans 12 amino acids. The ends lost 6 bases at V and 2 bases at J; junction bases unmatched: 1.

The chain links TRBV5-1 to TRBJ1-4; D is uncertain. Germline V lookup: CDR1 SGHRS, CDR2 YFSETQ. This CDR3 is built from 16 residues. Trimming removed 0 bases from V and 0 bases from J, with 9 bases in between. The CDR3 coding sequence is TGCGCCAGCAGCTTGGGGCAGACTACAACTAATGAAAAACTGTTTTTT. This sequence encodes CASSLGQTTTNEKLFF.

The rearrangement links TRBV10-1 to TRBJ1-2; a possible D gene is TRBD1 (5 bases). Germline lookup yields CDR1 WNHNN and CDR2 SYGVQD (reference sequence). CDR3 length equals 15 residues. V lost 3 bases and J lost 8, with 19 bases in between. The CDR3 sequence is CASSEGDGALRGYTF. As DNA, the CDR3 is TGCGCCAGCAGTGAAGGGGACGGGGCGCTTCGCGGCTACACCTTC.

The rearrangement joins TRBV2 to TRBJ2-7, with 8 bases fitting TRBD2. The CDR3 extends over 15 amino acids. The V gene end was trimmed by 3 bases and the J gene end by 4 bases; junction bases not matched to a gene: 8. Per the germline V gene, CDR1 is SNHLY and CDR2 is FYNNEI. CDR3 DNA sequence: TGTGCCAGCAGTGAGACCGGGACTAGGGGGTACGAGCAGTACTTC. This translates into CASSETGTRGYEQYF. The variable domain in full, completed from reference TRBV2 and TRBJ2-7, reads EPEVTQTPSHQVTQMGQEVILRCVPISNHLYFYWYRQILGQKVEFLVSFYNNEISEKSEIFDDQFSVERPDGSNFTLKIRSTKLEDSAMYFCASSETGTRGYEQYFGPGTRLTVT.

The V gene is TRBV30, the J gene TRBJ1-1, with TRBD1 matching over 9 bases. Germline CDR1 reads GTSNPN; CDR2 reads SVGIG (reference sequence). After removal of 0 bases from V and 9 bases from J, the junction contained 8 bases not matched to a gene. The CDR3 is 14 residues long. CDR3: CAWSVLGDRVQAFF. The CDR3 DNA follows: TGTGCCTGGAGTGTACTAGGGGACAGGGTACAAGCTTTCTTT. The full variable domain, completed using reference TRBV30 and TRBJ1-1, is SQTIHQWPATLVQPVGSPLSLECTVEGTSNPNLYWYRQAAGRGLQLLFYSVGIGQISSEVPQNLSASRPQDRQFILSSKKLLLSDSGFYLCAWSVLGDRVQAFFGQGTRLTVV.

The CDR3 DNA reads as TGTGCCAGCAGCTTAGCGGAGAACCGACCTTCCTACGAGCAGTACTTC. Amino acids: CASSLAENRPSYEQYF. The genes are TRBV7-3 and TRBJ2-7; D is undetermined. The CDR3 loop spans 16 amino acids. Trimming pared 2 bases from V and 1 base from J, leaving 15 bases between. Germline V gives CDR1 SGHTA, CDR2 FQGTGA. The full variable domain, with the rest looked up from reference TRBV7-3 and TRBJ2-7, is GAGVSQTPSNKVTEKGKYVELRCDPISGHTALYWYRQSLGQGPEFLIYFQGTGAADDSGLPNDRFFAVRPEGSVSTLKIQRTERGDSAVYLCASSLAENRPSYEQYFGPGTRLTVT.

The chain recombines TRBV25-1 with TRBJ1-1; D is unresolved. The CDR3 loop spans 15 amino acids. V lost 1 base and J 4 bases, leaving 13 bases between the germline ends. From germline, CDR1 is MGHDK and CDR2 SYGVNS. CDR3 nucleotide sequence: TGTGCCAGCAGTGAATGGGTGGAGGGAGGCACTGAAGCTTTCTTT. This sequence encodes CASSEWVEGGTEAFF.

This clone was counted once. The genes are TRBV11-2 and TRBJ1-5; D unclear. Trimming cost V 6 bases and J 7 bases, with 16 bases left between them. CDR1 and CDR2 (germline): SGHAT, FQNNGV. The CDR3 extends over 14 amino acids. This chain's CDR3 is CASSLVGRGQPQHF. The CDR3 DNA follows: TGTGCCAGCAGTCTAGTGGGGAGAGGCCAGCCCCAGCATTTT.

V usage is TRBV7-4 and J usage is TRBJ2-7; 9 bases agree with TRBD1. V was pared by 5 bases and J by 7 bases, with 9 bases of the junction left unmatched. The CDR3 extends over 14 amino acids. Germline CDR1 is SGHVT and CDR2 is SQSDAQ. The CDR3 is CASSGHRGPLEQYF. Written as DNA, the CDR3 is TGTGCCAGCAGCGGCCACAGGGGGCCCTTGGAGCAGTACTTC.

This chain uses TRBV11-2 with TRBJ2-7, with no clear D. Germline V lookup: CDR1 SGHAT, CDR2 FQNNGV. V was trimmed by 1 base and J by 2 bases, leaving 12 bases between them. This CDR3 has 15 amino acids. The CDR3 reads CASSLGPGFPYEQYF. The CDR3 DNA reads TGTGCCAGCAGCTTAGGCCCCGGGTTCCCCTACGAGCAGTACTTC.